These T cell receptor beta chains were read from a single sample in a study of shared clonotypes between healthy human individuals. The assay was immunoSEQ multiplex PCR, and TCRdb's table has in-frame clones only and misses some. The sample shows about 730,000 clones, roughly two thirds of them seen only once. Sequencing used memory CD4+ T cells sorted from blood. The receptors here all came from a woman aged 25-40 years in good health. The conserved cysteine and the conserved F or W are not part of the CDR3 here.

v_gene,j_gene,CDR3aa
TRBV5-1,TRBJ2-1,ASSFSSSSYNEQF
TRBV6-4,TRBJ1-2,ASSLRWGDGYT
TRBV19,TRBJ1-1,ASSIYGTEAF
TRBV19,TRBJ2-2,ASSIAGVRDTGELF
TRBV11-2,TRBJ2-2,ASTGQLNTGELF
TRBV5-1,TRBJ2-5,ASSSDWNLQETQY
TRBV5-1,TRBJ2-5,ASSLQPDQETQY
TRBV11-3,TRBJ2-2,ASSLEASGSGGELF
TRBV28,TRBJ1-5,ASSSGLGEGQPQH
TRBV5-6,TRBJ2-1,ASSSLAGARGEQF
TRBV6-6,TRBJ1-1,ASSFTRTGVNTEAF
TRBV18,TRBJ1-1,ASSQGANTEAF
TRBV11-2,TRBJ2-2,ASSLQGGTGELF
TRBV5-1,TRBJ1-1,ASSLGDRDNPEAF
TRBV7-2,TRBJ2-2,ASSPETLDGGKLF
TRBV28,TRBJ2-1,ASSRREGLSSYNEQF
TRBV28,TRBJ2-5,ASSSTIEVGDFGETQY
TRBV7-3,TRBJ2-1,ASSLTGIEQF
TRBV5-1,TRBJ2-5,ASSFRVGQETQY
TRBV19,TRBJ2-1,ASSRGRYNEQF
TRBV19,TRBJ1-1,ASRDGVGTEAF
TRBV28,TRBJ1-2,ASRLGSDNYGYT
TRBV5-1,TRBJ1-3,ASSPSTGRSGNTIY
TRBV25-1,TRBJ2-1,ASSESEDSDNEQF
TRBV5-1,TRBJ2-7,ASSLGGGISYEQY
TRBV5-1,TRBJ1-1,ASSFRAQSAAEAF
TRBV2,TRBJ1-1,ASSYGLLNTEAF
TRBV5-1,TRBJ1-2,ASSPGTADYGYT
TRBV7-8,TRBJ2-5,ASSPTGTVGTQY
TRBV29-1,TRBJ2-7,SGGTTGGQY
TRBV27,TRBJ2-7,ASFGRKYEQY
TRBV10-1,TRBJ2-3,ASSSRGGGTDTQY
TRBV19,TRBJ2-7,ASRPGQGSSYEQY
TRBV28,TRBJ2-1,ASTEGLAGLGPYNEQF
TRBV4-1,TRBJ1-5,ASSQEEAARPQH
TRBV4-2,TRBJ2-7,ASSQGLNYEQY
TRBV5-1,TRBJ2-7,ASSLAGTGLLRSSSYEQY
TRBV6-6,TRBJ1-2,ASSYDRGDGYT
TRBV5-6,TRBJ1-1,ASKVQNTEAF
TRBV28,TRBJ2-7,ASSLMDRGPYEQY
TRBV6-6,TRBJ2-2,ASSTREAGELF
TRBV28,TRBJ1-2,ASSLWTGPGYT
TRBV5-1,TRBJ2-3,ASSVGQGPSTDTQY
TRBV28,TRBJ1-2,ASSHGDRGHKGYT